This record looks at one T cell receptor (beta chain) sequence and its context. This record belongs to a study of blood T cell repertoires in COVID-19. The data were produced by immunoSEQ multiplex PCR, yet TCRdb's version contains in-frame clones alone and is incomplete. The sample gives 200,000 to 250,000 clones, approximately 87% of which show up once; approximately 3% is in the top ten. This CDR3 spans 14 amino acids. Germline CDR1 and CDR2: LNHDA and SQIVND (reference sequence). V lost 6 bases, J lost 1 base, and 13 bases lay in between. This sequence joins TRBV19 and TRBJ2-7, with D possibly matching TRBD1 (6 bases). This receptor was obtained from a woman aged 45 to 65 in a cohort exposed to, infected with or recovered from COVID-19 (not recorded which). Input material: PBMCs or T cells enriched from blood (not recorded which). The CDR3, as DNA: TGTGCCAGTAGAATGGACAGATCATCCTACGAGCAGTACTTC. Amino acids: CASRMDRSSYEQYF.